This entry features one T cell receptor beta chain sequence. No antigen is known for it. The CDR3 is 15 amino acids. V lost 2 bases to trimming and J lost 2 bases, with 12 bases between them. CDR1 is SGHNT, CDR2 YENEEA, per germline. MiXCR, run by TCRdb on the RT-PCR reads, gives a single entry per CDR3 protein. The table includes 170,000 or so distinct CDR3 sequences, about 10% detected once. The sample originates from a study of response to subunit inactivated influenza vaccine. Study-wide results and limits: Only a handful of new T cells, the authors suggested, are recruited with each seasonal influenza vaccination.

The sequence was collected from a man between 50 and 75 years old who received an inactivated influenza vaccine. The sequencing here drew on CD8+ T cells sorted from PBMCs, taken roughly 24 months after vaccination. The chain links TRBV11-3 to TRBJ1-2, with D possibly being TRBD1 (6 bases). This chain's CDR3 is CASSLSWDTNYGYTF. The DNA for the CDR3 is TGTGCCAGCAGCTTAAGTTGGGACACCAACTATGGCTACACCTTC.